This T cell receptor (beta chain) is drawn from a study of blood T cell repertoires in COVID-19. Study-level background: Samples came from the United States, Italy and Spain, spanning acute and convalescent COVID-19. PBMCs, B-cell-depleted T cells, or T cells provided the cDNA or gDNA that made up the material.

Under the authors' procedure: Estimates of nucleated cell counts were drawn from the amplification of reference gene primers. The assay was immunoSEQ multiplex PCR, and TCRdb's table has in-frame clones only and misses some. The V and J calls and clone size are taken from that table; D and trimming were inferred from the DNA. This table has fewer than 500,000 clones, about 89% appearing once. With 3 bases clipped from V and 4 bases from J, the junction kept 7 bases outside the gene matches. This CDR3 is 15 amino acids long. The V gene's germline CDR1 is KGHSH and CDR2 LQKENI. This receptor was identified in a woman in her thirties with acute or convalescent COVID-19. Material: peripheral blood. The chain joins TRBV18 to TRBJ1-2; TRBD1 aligns across 8 bases. CDR3 bases: TGTGCCAGCTCACCCGGACAGGGAATGAGCTATGGCTACACCTTC. Encoded protein: CASSPGQGMSYGYTF.